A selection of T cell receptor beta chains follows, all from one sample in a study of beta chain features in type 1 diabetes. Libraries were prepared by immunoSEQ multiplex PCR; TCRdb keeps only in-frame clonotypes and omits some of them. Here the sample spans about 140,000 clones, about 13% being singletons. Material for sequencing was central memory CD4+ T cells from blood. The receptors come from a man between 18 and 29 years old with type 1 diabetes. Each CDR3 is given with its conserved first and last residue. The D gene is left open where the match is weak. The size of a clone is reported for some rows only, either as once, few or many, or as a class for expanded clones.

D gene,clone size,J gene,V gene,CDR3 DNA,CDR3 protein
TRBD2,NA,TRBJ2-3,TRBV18,TGTGCCACCCGGACTGGCGGGAGAACAGATACGCAGTATTTT,CATRTGGRTDTQYF
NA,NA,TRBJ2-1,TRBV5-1,TGCGCCAGCAGCTTTCGGAGGCAGGGTGAGCAGTTCTTC,CASSFRRQGEQFF
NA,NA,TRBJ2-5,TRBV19,TGTGCCAGTAGAGGGGTCGAGACCCAGTACTTC,CASRGVETQYF
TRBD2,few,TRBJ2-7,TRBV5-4,TGTGCCAGCAGCCCCGGGGGGGCTAGTTACGAGCAGTACTTC,CASSPGGASYEQYF
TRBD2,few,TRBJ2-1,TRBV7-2,TGTGCCAGCAGCTTGGGCGCTAGCGGCTACAATGAGCAGTTCTTC,CASSLGASGYNEQFF
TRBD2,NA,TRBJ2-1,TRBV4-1,TGCGCCAGCAGCCAACCTGAGGGGACTAGCGGGGGACCCCGGGAAAATGAGCAGTTCTTC,CASSQPEGTSGGPRENEQFF
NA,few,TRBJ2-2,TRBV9,TGTGCCAGCAGCCGAATTGTGGATTTGAACACCGGGGAGCTGTTTTTT,CASSRIVDLNTGELFF
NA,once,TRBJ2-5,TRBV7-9,TGTGCCAGCAGCTCCCCGGGACCCCTAACCCAGTACTTC,CASSSPGPLTQYF
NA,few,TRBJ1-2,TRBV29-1,TGCAGCGTATTACCTGTAAATGGCTACACCTTC,CSVLPVNGYTF
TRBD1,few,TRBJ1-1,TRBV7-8,TGTGCCAGCAGCCCCAGGGGGGAGGGCACTGAAGCTTTCTTT,CASSPRGEGTEAFF
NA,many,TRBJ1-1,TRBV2,TGTGCCAGCAGTTCACAGGGGAACACTGAAGCTTTCTTT,CASSSQGNTEAFF
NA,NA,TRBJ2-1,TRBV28,TGTGCCAGCAGGCCCCAGCAGAAACCCTACAATGAGCAGTTCTTC,CASRPQQKPYNEQFF
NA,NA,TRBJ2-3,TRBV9,TGTGCCAGCAGCGTGAGCACCAAAGCGGATACGCAGTATTTT,CASSVSTKADTQYF
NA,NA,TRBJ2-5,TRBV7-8,TGTGCCAGCGAACCGGCCGGGGCGATTGGGACCCAGTACTTC,CASEPAGAIGTQYF
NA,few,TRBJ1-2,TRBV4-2,TGTGCCAGCAGCCAAGAACAGGTGGACTATGGCTACACCTTC,CASSQEQVDYGYTF
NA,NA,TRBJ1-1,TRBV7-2,TGTGCCAGCAGCTCCATCCTACAGGGGAACACTGAAGCTTTCTTT,CASSSILQGNTEAFF